This TCR beta chain came from a study of T cell responses to AZD1222 COVID-19 vaccine (TCRdb year 2021). Background on the whole study: TCR sequencing covered over 230 trial participants: 207 given two doses of AZD1222 and 26 given two doses of MenACWY control vaccine. Trial participants were enrolled by age into 18-55, 56-69 and 70-plus year subgroups, with about 150, 27 and 61 TCR-sequenced participants respectively.

The germline V gene yields MDHEN for CDR1 and SYDVKM for CDR2. The CDR3 contains 15 residues, cysteine and phenylalanine counted. Solely the CDR3 DNA is kept, with 45 bases framed from the first base. V is trimmed back by 2 bases and J by 2 bases, and the junction contains 2 bases that no gene match accounts for. According to the study, the label for this sample's time point signals: about 28 days (+/-7) after the second vaccine dose. AZD1222 recipients with second doses at about 4 weeks or about 12 weeks were pooled, because spike-specific TCR depth and breadth did not differ between schedules. Vaccinee samples were obtained from the UK trials COV001 and COV002, which included a single-blind randomized controlled phase 2/3 trial of AZD1222 (ChAdOx1 nCoV-19) in healthy adults. For TCRbeta chain sequencing, PBMC samples from trial participants were taken at day 0 and at day 28 after the second dose.

Notes on this clone: Its antigen is unknown. One base away there is no much larger clone; base qualities are not given.

The paper's findings and limits, for the study overall: Because no day 14 peak-response samples were available, the repertoires could be characterized only after the peak T cell response. Participants were mostly white British, with more females than males. The authors suggested clonal diversity may have been underestimated. Conclusions about previously exposed vaccinees are limited because only a handful of AZD1222 recipients were SARS-CoV-2 seropositive at baseline. The 56-69-year group was small, and its depth increase did not reach significance, likely because of low power. Epitopes outside the regions mutated in the B.1.351 and B.1.1.7 variants were reportedly recognized by nearly half of the unique spike-specific TCRs. The whole spike protein was spanned by vaccine-associated CD4 TCRs, and dominant responses were seen in regions 160-218 and 743-854. After two AZD1222 doses, spike-specific TCR breadth and depth were significantly higher than at day 0 and than in MenACWY recipients.

The CDR3 regions of human TCRbeta chains were subjected to immunosequencing. As for the original processing: TCRs in the repertoires were matched against a reference library of SARS-CoV-2-specific TCRs that had been generated with the MIRA antigen-specificity platform. Breadth was defined as the fraction of unique TCRs that were SARS-CoV-2-associated. Depth was defined as the fraction of total T cells that were SARS-CoV-2-associated. Using the MIRA data, every spike-specific TCR was mapped to the spike region that the TCR reacted to and assigned to either a CD4 or a CD8 class. Log10-transformed breadth and depth values were compared by one-way ANOVA with Sidak's multiple comparisons tests. The table comes from immuneACCESS by way of TCRdb, which keeps in-frame sequences with V and J called. Part of the clones is missing from these tables; in studies checked, under half for an unresolved V gene and the rest for unknown reasons. That table furnishes V, J and clone size, whereas the DNA furnished D and trimming. A total of approximately 88,000 clones appear in this sample, about nine tenths of them only once. The ten most abundant clones make up less than 5.5% of the sample.

The sample in question was peripheral blood, obtained 28 days after the second AZD1222 dose. This receptor chain uses TRBV28 and TRBJ1-2; TRBD1 fits 10 bases in the junction. The receptor's source is an adult who received the AZD1222 COVID-19 vaccine. The CDR3 loop reads CASSLGTGVNYGYTF. The DNA sequence is as follows: TGTGCCAGCAGTTTAGGGACAGGGGTGAACTATGGCTACACCTTC.